What follows are 22 T cell receptor beta chains derived from one specimen sequenced in a study of blood T cells in healthy people across ages. The authors ran a second PCR of 7 to 11 cycles using a sample-barcoded 5' primer and a J-beta primer mix. One entry per CDR3 protein results from TCRdb running MiXCR on the 5' RACE reads. The table has approximately 800,000 distinct CDR3 sequences, 56% seen once. Sequences were obtained from blood. These receptors all stem from a man aged 35 to 55 in good health.

This chain links TRBV4-2 with TRBJ2-7; 8 nucleotides agree with TRBD1. Germline V gene lookup returns CDR1 LGHNA and CDR2 YNFKEQ. The trim removed 0 bases at V and 3 bases at J, leaving 13 bases unmatched. The CDR3 contains 18 residues. CDR3 amino acids: CASSQDTSDRELNYEQYF. Here the CDR3 DNA reads TGTGCCAGCAGCCAAGACACCTCGGACAGGGAGCTCAACTACGAGCAGTACTTC.

CDR3 residues: CASSPPEGGPEDEQFF. CDR3 in DNA: TGTGCCAGCAGCCCCCCTGAAGGGGGGCCCGAGGATGAGCAGTTCTTC. This chain connects TRBV7-6 to TRBJ2-1; D may correspond to TRBD1 or TRBD2 (6 bases each). CDR3 length: 16 residues. The germline V and J ends were trimmed by 5 bases and 8 bases, with 22 bases remaining between them. The V gene's germline CDR1 is SGHVS and CDR2 FNYEAQ.

The rearrangement joins TRBV4-2 to TRBJ2-7, with D tentatively TRBD2 (7 bases). V gave up 2 bases and J gave up 0 bases, with 14 bases separating them. The CDR3 is 16 amino acids. Germline CDR1 is LGHNA and CDR2 is YNFKEQ. This chain's CDR3 is CASSQTGGTSSYEQYF. CDR3 bases: TGTGCCAGCAGCCAAACCGGGGGGACAAGCTCCTACGAGCAGTACTTC.

CDR3 sequence reads: CASSDATGTDTQYF. DNA of the CDR3: TGTGCCAGCAGTGATGCGACAGGCACAGATACGCAGTATTTT. The chain recombines TRBV6-4 with TRBJ2-3, with D possibly matching TRBD1 (5 bases). Germline CDR1 reads MRHNA; CDR2 reads SNTAGT. This CDR3 has 14 amino acids. Deletions cut 3 bases from V and 1 base from J, with 8 bases between.

This sequence joins TRBV11-2 and TRBJ2-1; D unclear. This CDR3 region has 17 residues. V shed 0 bases and J shed 3 bases, with 15 bases lying between them. In germline, CDR1 is SGHAT, CDR2 FQNNGV. The DNA for the CDR3 is TGTGCCAGCAGCTTAGAAGGCGCCGCGGCTCGCTACAATGAGCAGTTCTTC. Its translation is CASSLEGAAARYNEQFF.

A note on this clonotype: With a much larger clone just one base away, this may be a read error. V and J are TRBV12-3 or TRBV12-4 and TRBJ2-5, with 14 bases lining up with TRBD2. V lost 1 base to trimming and J lost 11 bases; unmatched junction nucleotides: 18. This CDR3 comprises 19 residues. The DNA for the CDR3 is TGTGCCAGCAGTTTAGGGTTTCGGACTAGCGGGGGGACCTACAATGAGCAGTACTTC. Its translation: CASSLGFRTSGGTYNEQYF.

The CDR3 sequence is CASRQDLAKNIQYF. CDR3 bases: TGTGCCAGCCGACAGGACTTAGCCAAAAACATTCAGTACTTC. The chain is built from TRBV6-6 and TRBJ2-4, with a possible D match to TRBD1 (6 bases). This CDR3 spans 14 amino acids. Germline CDR1 and CDR2: MNHNY and SVGAGI (reference sequence). The V end lost 8 bases, the J end lost 0 bases, and 11 bases lay between the germline ends.

The rearrangement joins TRBV28 to TRBJ2-7; no clear D gene. The germline gives CDR1 MDHEN, CDR2 SYDVKM. The CDR3 has 16 residues. Trimming pared 6 bases from V and 3 bases from J, leaving 21 bases between. The DNA for the CDR3 is TGTGCCAGCAGCCCCCTCGACGCAGCAAGGCGCTACGAGCAGTACTTC. It yields the protein CASSPLDAARRYEQYF.

The CDR3 DNA sequence: TGTGCCAGCAGCTTCACTGCAGCGGGGTGGGCAGATACGCAGTATTTT. Its translation is CASSFTAAGWADTQYF. The gene calls are TRBV28 and TRBJ2-3; 7 positions agree with TRBD2. The germline gives CDR1 MDHEN, CDR2 SYDVKM. The CDR3 loop spans 16 amino acids. J gave up 4 bases and V 6 bases, and 13 bases lay outside the gene matches.

V and J are TRBV5-1 and TRBJ2-5, with 9 nucleotides matching TRBD1. Gene TRBJ2-7 matches the end of the DNA better, so the J call may be wrong. This CDR3 is built from 14 residues. From germline, CDR1 is SGHRS and CDR2 YFSETQ. The CDR3 spells CASSSNGQGNEQYF. DNA for the CDR3: TGCGCCAGCAGCTCAAACGGACAGGGGAACGAGCAGTACTTC.

The chain employs TRBV5-8 and TRBJ1-5; D might be TRBD1 (5 bases). This CDR3 has 17 amino acids. Germline V gene lookup returns CDR1 SGHTS and CDR2 YDEGEE. V was cut by 3 bases and J by 0 bases, with 16 bases left in between. CDR3 sequence (DNA): TGTGCCAGCAGCTCCGGGACGGGGAGGGTTAGCAATCAGCCCCAGCATTTT. The encoded protein is CASSSGTGRVSNQPQHF. Using reference TRBV5-8 and TRBJ1-5 for the parts outside the CDR3, the full variable domain is EAGVTQSPTHLIKTRGQQATLRCSPISGHTSVYWYQQALGLGLQFLLWYDEGEERNRGNFPPRFSGRQFPNYSSELNVNALELEDSALYLCASSSGTGRVSNQPQHFGDGTRLSIL.

The chain combines TRBV21-1 with TRBJ2-4; the table's D gene call, TRBD1, was not cross checked with the DNA. The end of the DNA is better explained by TRBJ2-5, so the J call may be wrong. TRBV21-1 is deemed a pseudogene. The CDR3 is 13 residues long. DNA for the CDR3: TGTGCCAGCAGCAAAGGAATGGGGGAGACCCAGTACTTC. Translating it yields CASSKGMGETQYF.

The chain recombines TRBV6-5 with TRBJ2-3; either TRBD1 or TRBD2 may fit D (7 bases each). The V gene's germline CDR1 is MNHEY and CDR2 SVGAGI. The length of the CDR3 is 16 residues. V was cut by 8 bases and J by 4 bases, with 22 bases left in between. CDR3 amino acids: CASHGPRGGGADTQYF. Written as DNA, the CDR3 is TGTGCCAGCCACGGTCCGAGGGGAGGGGGCGCAGATACGCAGTATTTT.

This sequence joins TRBV27 and TRBJ1-1, with D hard to call. This CDR3 is 12 amino acids long. Looked up from germline, CDR1 is MNHEY and CDR2 is SMNVEV (reference sequence). V lost 9 bases, J lost 1 base, and 9 bases lay in between. This CDR3 reads CARIQKNTEAFF. The CDR3 bases are TGTGCCAGGATTCAGAAGAACACTGAAGCTTTCTTT.

The chain employs TRBV20-1 and TRBJ2-3; 10 nucleotides match TRBD2. Germline CDR1 DFQATT, CDR2 SNEGSKA (reference sequence). The ends lost 1 base at V and 6 bases at J; junction bases unmatched: 10. The CDR3 totals 16 residues. The CDR3 DNA reads as TGCAGTGCTAGAGCCAGCGGGGGGGCCGGGATTGATACGCAGTATTTT. Amino acids: CSARASGGAGIDTQYF.

This clonotype occurred a few times. The chain uses TRBV29-1 and TRBJ2-1; 7 nucleotides align to TRBD1. The trim removed 6 bases at V and 3 bases at J, leaving 5 bases unmatched. Germline assignment: CDR1 SQVTM and CDR2 ANQGSEA. CDR3 length: 13 residues. The CDR3 region is CSVTGDNYNEQFF. The CDR3 nucleotides read TGCAGCGTAACAGGGGACAACTACAATGAGCAGTTCTTC.

This chain joins TRBV27 and TRBJ2-1, with TRBD1 matching over 9 bases. V was pared by 6 bases and J by 1 base, with 13 bases of the junction left unmatched. Germline V gives CDR1 MNHEY, CDR2 SMNVEV (reference sequence). This CDR3 comprises 18 residues. CDR3 in DNA: TGTGCCAGCAGACCTCGCCCCCTCGGGACAGGGTCCTACAATGAGCAGTTCTTC. Its protein product is CASRPRPLGTGSYNEQFF.

The chain is built from TRBV7-2 and TRBJ2-7; D is ambiguous. The CDR3 length is 15 residues. In germline, CDR1 is SGHTA, CDR2 FQGNSA. V shed 1 base and J shed 5 bases, with 15 bases lying between them. The CDR3 DNA is TGTGCCAGCAGCTTAGTTTCTCGGCTTAGCCACGAGCAGTACTTC. Encoded protein: CASSLVSRLSHEQYF.

This clonotype showed up just a few times. CDR3 sequence reads: CASSTGQGSGYEQYF. The CDR3 nucleotides are TGCGCCAGCAGCACCGGACAGGGGTCGGGCTACGAGCAGTACTTC. J is TRBJ2-7 and V is TRBV5-1, with TRBD1 identical over 9 bases. The CDR3 has 15 residues. Trimming at V came to 4 bases and at J to 3 bases, leaving 8 bases not matched to a gene. Germline V gene data show CDR1 as SGHRS and CDR2 as YFSETQ.

This clonotype was detected a few times. V gene TRBV7-3 combines with J gene TRBJ2-1, with 15 bases that match TRBD2. Per germline, CDR1 SGHTA and CDR2 FQGTGA. CDR3 size: 19 residues. V dropped 4 bases and J dropped 0; count of bases not matched to a gene: 7. The CDR3 nucleotides are TGTGCCAGCAGCTCACCGGGACTAGCGGGGGGTCACTCCTACAATGAGCAGTTCTTC. Encoded protein: CASSSPGLAGGHSYNEQFF.

The rearrangement links TRBV28 to TRBJ1-5; D unclear. The CDR3 is 14 residues long. Germline V gene data show CDR1 as MDHEN and CDR2 as SYDVKM. The V end was cut by 5 bases, the J end by 15 bases, with 23 bases between. The CDR3 DNA is TGTGCCAGCAGTCCTGTCCGGGATTGGATGGCTAGGCATTTT. Amino acid sequence: CASSPVRDWMARHF.

There are a few counts of this clonotype. The rearrangement links TRBV10-2 to TRBJ2-5; D unresolved. TRBJ2-7 matches the DNA end more closely, so the J call is doubtful. Germline CDR1 is WSHSY and CDR2 is SAAADI. The CDR3 is made up of 12 amino acids. This CDR3 is CASSEWSGEQYF. Written as DNA, the CDR3 is TGCGCCAGCAGTGAGTGGTCGGGCGAGCAGTACTTC.